This paragraph covers one T cell receptor beta chain sequence. A far bigger clonotype differs at one base, so this is likely a read error. The sample originates from a study of regulatory T cells in long-lasting Graves disease. Trimming shortened V by 6 bases and J by 13 bases, and 31 bases separated the two germline ends. Germline V gives CDR1 MNHEY, CDR2 SMNVEV (reference sequence). This CDR3 has 17 amino acids. TCR beta libraries were built with iRepertoire HTBI primers and Arm-PCR of CDR3 regions. Each CDR3 protein gets one entry after TCRdb re-called the multiplex PCR reads with MiXCR. The sample contains 350,000 to 500,000 distinct CDR3 sequences, roughly 15% of which appear only once. Time point reported: newly diagnosed GD, antithyroid drugs for less than 3 months. Making the TCR library involved RNA that had been extracted from PBMCs. Staff took about 10 milliliters of peripheral blood and put it into EDTA tubes.

The data were also submitted as part of a second study, on T cells in Graves' hyperthyroidism and ophthalmopathy. According to that study: HTBI primers drove first-round RT-PCR of the TCR CDR3. Using 13 V-J features, a model discriminated ophthalmopathy from stable hyperthyroidism.

The specimen comprised peripheral blood mononuclear cells (PBMCs), sampled at new diagnosis, from a patient treated with antithyroid drugs. This chain connects TRBV27 to TRBJ2-1; D ambiguous. This clonotype was sampled from a woman aged 50 to 60 with Graves disease. The CDR3 nucleotides read TGTGCCAGCAGCCCCAAGCCCACGGGCCCAATGCTGGAGACCCAGTTCTTC. Translating gives CASSPKPTGPMLETQFF.